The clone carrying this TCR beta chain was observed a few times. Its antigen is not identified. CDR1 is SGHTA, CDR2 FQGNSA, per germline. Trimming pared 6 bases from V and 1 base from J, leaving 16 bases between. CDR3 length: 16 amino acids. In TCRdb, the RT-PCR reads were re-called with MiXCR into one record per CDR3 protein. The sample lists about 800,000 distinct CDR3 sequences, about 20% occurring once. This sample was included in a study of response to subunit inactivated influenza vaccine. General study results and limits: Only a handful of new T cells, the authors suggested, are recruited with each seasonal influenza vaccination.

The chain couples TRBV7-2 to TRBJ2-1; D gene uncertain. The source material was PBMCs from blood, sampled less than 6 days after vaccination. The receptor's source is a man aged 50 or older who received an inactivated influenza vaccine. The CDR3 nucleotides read TGTGCCAGCAGTTCATTTAACTTCGGGTCCTACAATGAGCAGTTCTTC. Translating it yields CASSSFNFGSYNEQFF.